The rows below give T cell receptor beta chains drawn from one sample of a study of response to subunit inactivated influenza vaccine. TCRdb redid the calling of the RT-PCR reads with MiXCR, one entry per CDR3 protein. The repertoire consists of around 190,000 distinct CDR3 sequences, with approximately 9.2% occurring once and the leading ten covering under 13%. Sequencing was performed on non-naive T cells sorted from PBMCs, taken on the day of vaccination. The receptors were sampled from a man aged 45-65 years who received an inactivated influenza vaccine. The CDR3 runs from the conserved cysteine through the conserved F or W. The D gene is left open where the match is weak. Only some rows state a clone size, as once, few, many or a class for expanded clones.

clone_size: few; j_call: TRBJ2-7; v_call: TRBV28; d_call: NA; cdr3_aa: CASSPNTGRRKSSYEQYF; cdr3_nt: TGTGCCAGCAGTCCAAACACAGGGCGCCGGAAGAGCTCCTACGAGCAGTACTTC
clone_size: few; j_call: TRBJ2-2; v_call: TRBV11-3; d_call: NA; cdr3_aa: CASSALLGQTYGELFF; cdr3_nt: TGTGCCAGCAGCGCCCTCCTCGGACAGACGTACGGGGAGCTGTTTTTT
clone_size: many; j_call: TRBJ2-7; v_call: TRBV5-1; d_call: TRBD1; cdr3_aa: CASSLDRGYEQYF; cdr3_nt: TGCGCCAGCAGCTTGGACAGGGGCTACGAGCAGTACTTC
clone_size: few; j_call: TRBJ1-1; v_call: TRBV6-1; d_call: TRBD1; cdr3_aa: CASSQDRDWGEAFF; cdr3_nt: TGTGCCAGCAGCCAAGACAGGGACTGGGGAGAAGCTTTCTTT
clone_size: many; j_call: TRBJ1-6; v_call: TRBV7-8; d_call: NA; cdr3_aa: CASSPRTVGNSPLHF; cdr3_nt: TGTGCCAGCAGCCCGCGGACGGTTGGGAATTCACCCCTCCACTTT
clone_size: NA; j_call: TRBJ2-6; v_call: TRBV4-3; d_call: TRBD2; cdr3_aa: CASSQDASGDNGANVLTF; cdr3_nt: TGCGCCAGCAGCCAAGACGCTAGCGGGGATAATGGGGCCAACGTCCTGACTTTC
clone_size: NA; j_call: TRBJ2-3; v_call: TRBV25-1; d_call: NA; cdr3_aa: CASSEGGAFTDTQYF; cdr3_nt: TGTGCCAGCAGTGAAGGGGGGGCGTTCACAGATACGCAGTATTTT
clone_size: NA; j_call: TRBJ2-4; v_call: TRBV20-1; d_call: TRBD1; cdr3_aa: CSASTGVAKNIQYF; cdr3_nt: TGCAGTGCAAGCACAGGGGTAGCCAAAAACATTCAGTACTTC
clone_size: many; j_call: TRBJ2-1; v_call: TRBV24-1; d_call: NA; cdr3_aa: CATSRGGRELSNEQFF; cdr3_nt: TGTGCCACCAGTAGGGGGGGGCGGGAGCTCTCCAATGAGCAGTTCTTC
clone_size: few; j_call: TRBJ2-2; v_call: TRBV5-1; d_call: TRBD2; cdr3_aa: CASSLARGGYAGELFF; cdr3_nt: TGCGCCAGCAGCTTGGCCCGGGGGGGCTATGCCGGGGAGCTGTTTTTT
clone_size: NA; j_call: TRBJ2-1; v_call: TRBV18; d_call: TRBD2; cdr3_aa: CASSDLGLAGPNEQFF; cdr3_nt: TGTGCCAGCTCAGACTTGGGACTAGCGGGCCCCAATGAGCAGTTCTTC
clone_size: few; j_call: TRBJ1-1; v_call: TRBV2; d_call: NA; cdr3_aa: CASSLDSFEAFF; cdr3_nt: TGTGCCAGCAGTCTGGACAGCTTTGAAGCTTTCTTT
clone_size: few; j_call: TRBJ2-1; v_call: TRBV7-9; d_call: TRBD2; cdr3_aa: CASSLVLAGWGNEQFF; cdr3_nt: TGTGCCAGCAGCTTAGTACTAGCGGGATGGGGCAATGAGCAGTTCTTC
clone_size: many; j_call: TRBJ2-1; v_call: TRBV5-5; d_call: TRBD2; cdr3_aa: CASSLASGTYNEQFF; cdr3_nt: TGTGCCAGCAGCTTGGCTAGCGGGACCTACAATGAGCAGTTCTTC
clone_size: NA; j_call: TRBJ2-7; v_call: TRBV6-2/TRBV6-3; d_call: TRBD1; cdr3_aa: CASRPRTGNYEQYF; cdr3_nt: TGTGCCAGCAGACCCCGGACAGGGAACTACGAGCAGTACTTC
clone_size: NA; j_call: TRBJ2-1; v_call: TRBV6-5; d_call: TRBD2; cdr3_aa: CASSYWTSGGGEQFF; cdr3_nt: TGTGCCAGCAGTTATTGGACTAGCGGGGGCGGTGAGCAGTTCTTC
clone_size: NA; j_call: TRBJ1-6; v_call: TRBV4-3; d_call: NA; cdr3_aa: CASSYRASYNSPLHF; cdr3_nt: TGCGCCAGCAGCTACAGGGCCTCCTATAATTCACCCCTCCACTTT
clone_size: NA; j_call: TRBJ2-3; v_call: TRBV4-3; d_call: NA; cdr3_aa: CASSQDLRWRGDTQYF; cdr3_nt: TGCGCCAGCAGCCAAGATCTCCGGTGGCGGGGAGATACGCAGTATTTT
clone_size: many; j_call: TRBJ2-7; v_call: TRBV20-1; d_call: TRBD2; cdr3_aa: CSAAGLAGGILGEQYF; cdr3_nt: TGCAGTGCTGCAGGGCTAGCGGGGGGGATATTGGGAGAGCAGTACTTC
clone_size: many; j_call: TRBJ2-5; v_call: TRBV20-1; d_call: NA; cdr3_aa: CSASGRETQYF; cdr3_nt: TGCAGTGCGTCTGGTCGGGAGACCCAGTACTTC
clone_size: NA; j_call: TRBJ2-1; v_call: TRBV10-2; d_call: NA; cdr3_aa: CASSATGGGYNEQFF; cdr3_nt: TGCGCCAGCAGTGCCACAGGGGGAGGGTACAATGAGCAGTTCTTC
clone_size: NA; j_call: TRBJ2-7; v_call: TRBV2; d_call: NA; cdr3_aa: CASSYRANYEQYF; cdr3_nt: TGTGCCAGCAGTTACAGGGCAAATTACGAGCAGTACTTC
clone_size: NA; j_call: TRBJ2-2; v_call: TRBV3-1; d_call: NA; cdr3_aa: CASSQDRYRAGTGELFF; cdr3_nt: TGTGCCAGCAGCCAAGACCGCTACAGGGCGGGCACCGGGGAGCTGTTTTTT
clone_size: NA; j_call: TRBJ2-3; v_call: TRBV12-3/TRBV12-4; d_call: NA; cdr3_aa: CASSQGGRGQEEYF; cdr3_nt: TGTGCCAGCAGCCAAGGGGGGAGGGGACAGGAGGAGTATTTT
clone_size: NA; j_call: TRBJ2-4; v_call: TRBV7-6; d_call: TRBD2; cdr3_aa: CASSPGEDYSSGRGF; cdr3_nt: TGTGCCAGCAGCCCTGGAGAGGACTATAGTAGCGGGAGGGGCTTC
clone_size: few; j_call: TRBJ1-1; v_call: TRBV30; d_call: NA; cdr3_aa: CATRPAPGTEAFF; cdr3_nt: TGTGCCACTCGACCCGCCCCGGGCACTGAAGCTTTCTTT
clone_size: many; j_call: TRBJ2-1; v_call: TRBV7-2; d_call: NA; cdr3_aa: CASSLEVGEGEQFF; cdr3_nt: TGTGCCAGCAGCTTAGAGGTGGGAGAGGGTGAGCAGTTCTTC
clone_size: NA; j_call: TRBJ2-5; v_call: TRBV18; d_call: TRBD1; cdr3_aa: CASSPPTGTQETQYF; cdr3_nt: TGTGCCAGCTCACCTCCGACAGGGACGCAAGAGACCCAGTACTTC
clone_size: many; j_call: TRBJ1-1; v_call: TRBV7-9; d_call: NA; cdr3_aa: CASSQAVGDTEAFF; cdr3_nt: TGTGCCAGCAGCCAAGCCGTCGGGGACACTGAAGCTTTCTTT
clone_size: NA; j_call: TRBJ1-6; v_call: TRBV6-2/TRBV6-3; d_call: TRBD1; cdr3_aa: CASSSTSTGTNSPLHF; cdr3_nt: TGTGCCAGCAGTTCCACCTCGACAGGGACTAATTCACCCCTCCACTTT
clone_size: many; j_call: TRBJ2-7; v_call: TRBV4-3; d_call: TRBD2; cdr3_aa: CASSQDKGSGGFREQYF; cdr3_nt: TGCGCCAGCAGCCAAGATAAGGGTAGCGGGGGTTTCCGTGAGCAGTACTTC
clone_size: few; j_call: TRBJ2-1; v_call: TRBV19; d_call: NA; cdr3_aa: CASSMELASYNEQFF; cdr3_nt: TGTGCCAGTAGTATGGAACTAGCAAGCTACAATGAGCAGTTCTTC
clone_size: NA; j_call: TRBJ2-7; v_call: TRBV27; d_call: NA; cdr3_aa: CASSTNLREQYF; cdr3_nt: TGTGCCAGCAGTACCAACCTACGAGAGCAGTACTTC
clone_size: NA; j_call: TRBJ1-2; v_call: TRBV10-3; d_call: NA; cdr3_aa: CAITRTEEYGYTF; cdr3_nt: TGTGCCATCACCAGGACGGAGGAGTATGGCTACACCTTC
clone_size: many; j_call: TRBJ2-5; v_call: TRBV5-6; d_call: NA; cdr3_aa: CASSLVGGAYSHKETQYF; cdr3_nt: TGTGCCAGCAGCTTGGTTGGGGGGGCCTATTCCCATAAAGAGACCCAGTACTTC
clone_size: NA; j_call: TRBJ2-7; v_call: TRBV12-3/TRBV12-4; d_call: NA; cdr3_aa: CASSLKVGGWSEQYF; cdr3_nt: TGTGCCAGCAGTTTAAAGGTGGGGGGTTGGTCCGAGCAGTACTTC
clone_size: NA; j_call: TRBJ2-1; v_call: TRBV6-2/TRBV6-3; d_call: NA; cdr3_aa: CASSNPPGEQFF; cdr3_nt: TGTGCCAGCAGCAACCCACCAGGGGAGCAGTTCTTC
clone_size: few; j_call: TRBJ1-1; v_call: TRBV7-2; d_call: TRBD1; cdr3_aa: CASSQQGAHRAEAFF; cdr3_nt: TGTGCCAGCAGCCAACAGGGGGCGCATAGGGCTGAAGCTTTCTTT
clone_size: few; j_call: TRBJ1-4; v_call: TRBV21-1; d_call: NA; cdr3_aa: CASSNKLGKAFEKLFF; cdr3_nt: TGTGCCAGCAGCAACAAGCTAGGGAAGGCCTTTGAAAAACTGTTTTTT
clone_size: NA; j_call: TRBJ1-6; v_call: TRBV11-1; d_call: TRBD1; cdr3_aa: CASSSPGQGSLYNSPLHF; cdr3_nt: TGTGCCAGCAGCTCACCGGGACAGGGGTCTCTCTATAATTCACCCCTCCACTTT
clone_size: many; j_call: TRBJ2-2; v_call: TRBV28; d_call: TRBD2; cdr3_aa: CASSFPTSGATTNTGELFF; cdr3_nt: TGTGCCAGCAGTTTCCCGACTAGCGGGGCCACTACGAACACCGGGGAGCTGTTTTTT
clone_size: NA; j_call: TRBJ2-3; v_call: TRBV16; d_call: TRBD2; cdr3_aa: CASSHTSGRAGADTQYF; cdr3_nt: TGTGCCAGCAGCCACACTAGCGGGAGGGCCGGTGCAGATACGCAGTATTTT
clone_size: many; j_call: TRBJ2-7; v_call: TRBV7-2; d_call: NA; cdr3_aa: CASSLVGIGGTNRGQYF; cdr3_nt: TGTGCCAGCAGCTTAGTGGGGATTGGCGGGACCAACCGTGGGCAGTACTTC